This TCR beta chain was recovered during a study of T cell repertoires in cytomegalovirus infection. Looking at the study overall: Carrying CMV and the relevant HLA type showed in public TCR beta signatures.

TCRdb redid the calling of the reads with MiXCR, one entry per CDR3 protein. The sample holds more than 75,000 distinct CDR3 sequences, 3.7% seen once. This clonotype was picked up many times. This CDR3 region has 15 residues. The germline gives CDR1 MNHEY, CDR2 SVGEGT. After removal of 0 bases from V and 9 bases from J, the junction contained 4 bases not matched to a gene. The receptor comes from a human donor in good health (CMV status not recorded). Some clones in this sample may be carry-over from other donors' samples. The sample was PBMCs. The chain combines TRBV6-2 or TRBV6-3 with TRBJ2-1; TRBD1 agrees at 11 bases. CDR3 nucleotide sequence: TGTGCCAGCAGTTACTCGGGGACAGGGGGTACTGAGCAGTTCTTC. It yields the protein CASSYSGTGGTEQFF.